The T cell receptor (beta chain) described here comes from a study of T cells in localized non-small cell lung cancer. CDR1 and CDR2 (germline): SGHAT, FQNNGV. CDR3 length: 13 amino acids. The ends were cut back, 4 bases at V and 4 bases at J, with 10 bases in the middle. Turning to this clone: Its antigen is as yet unknown.

The data were produced by immunoSEQ multiplex PCR, yet TCRdb's version contains in-frame clones alone and is incomplete. This sample has about 46,000 clones, with 81% found just once. Study-wide points: Because researchers sequenced only one region of the tumor, heterogeneity is still possible. Elevated blood T cell density was associated with longer overall survival. A median of about 54 of the top 100 tumor clones appeared in adjacent lung, which was paired and uninvolved. Exceeding tumor, uninvolved adjacent lung had the highest T cell clonality.

Material: peripheral blood mononuclear cells, obtained before any cancer treatment. The TCR comes from a man between 40 and 75 years old with stage III lung adenocarcinoma. V gene TRBV11-2 combines with J gene TRBJ1-2; D may be TRBD1 (6 bases). CDR3 nucleotides: TGTGCCAGCAGCTCCGACAGGACCTATGGCTACACCTTC. This encodes CASSSDRTYGYTF.